This TCR beta chain was identified during a study of siplizumab effects on memory and regulatory T cells. TCRdb's table, derived via immunoSEQ multiplex PCR, lists solely in-frame clones and lacks some. This sample has 85,000 to 130,000 clones, with about 91% found just once. This CDR3 has 13 residues. Germline CDR1 SGHKS, CDR2 YYEKEE (reference sequence). Trimming removed 2 bases from V and 7 bases from J; junction bases left unmatched: 2. Sequenced input: Tregs sorted from blood. The chain uses TRBV5-5 and TRBJ1-5, with 8 bases identical to TRBD1. This sequence originates from a human donor in good health. CDR3 in amino acids: CASSLDRGQPQHF. CDR3 nucleotides: TGTGCCAGCAGCTTAGACAGGGGCCAGCCCCAGCATTTT.